The clone carrying this T cell receptor (beta chain) appeared a single time. This sample is drawn from a study of T cell changes during pregnancy in multiple sclerosis. Produced via immunoSEQ multiplex PCR; TCRdb's table is partial and in-frame only. The table shows about 50,000 clones, with 80% to 95% occurring only once. The CDR3 totals 15 residues. The ends lost 5 bases at V and 11 bases at J; junction bases unmatched: 15. Germline V gene sequence: CDR1 SEHNR, CDR2 FQNEAQ (reference sequence). The sequence was obtained from a female donor in good health, enrolled as a control in a pregnancy study. The chain recombines TRBV7-9 with TRBJ2-1; 7 nucleotides align to TRBD1. The specimen comprised CD4+ T cells from peripheral blood mononuclear cells, sampled after pregnancy. DNA of the CDR3: TGTGCCAGCAGCCATACAGGGGAGTCTACAATCCAGCAGTTCTTC. It codes for CASSHTGESTIQQFF.